This record concerns one TCR beta chain sequence. Its antigen is currently unknown. This entry is derived from a study of OX40 agonist ivuxolimab in advanced cancers. Overall study context: Earlier anti-PD-1, anti-PD-L1 or anti-CTLA-4 therapy was permitted; about 38% had received some.

Assay: immunoSEQ multiplex PCR; the TCRdb copy retains only in-frame clones and omits some. Of roughly 80,000 clones listed, roughly 85% are singletons. Germline-derived CDR1 and CDR2 are SEHNR and FQNEAQ (reference sequence). This CDR3 has 16 residues. V was trimmed by 5 bases and J by 0 bases, leaving 11 bases between them. Overall study findings and caveats: What antigens the expanded peripheral T cells recognized was never established. In the 0.1 to 3.0 mg/kg range, CD4+ and CD8+ blood T cells had expanded clonally by week 6.

The source material was CD4+ or CD8+ T cells sorted from blood, sampled in a trial of the OX40 agonist ivuxolimab. V usage is TRBV7-9 and J usage is TRBJ2-6; no clear D gene. This receptor was identified in an adult with an advanced solid tumor such as melanoma, head and neck, liver or kidney cancer. The CDR3 spells CASSPLIRSGANVLTF. The CDR3 region has the DNA TGTGCCAGCAGCCCATTGATCCGCTCTGGGGCCAACGTCCTGACTTTC.